There are a few counts of the clone carrying this T cell receptor (beta chain). Its antigen is as yet unknown. This CDR3 is 15 amino acids long. Germline loops: CDR1 KGHDR, CDR2 SFDVKD. Trimming at V came to 9 bases and at J to 4 bases, leaving 9 bases not matched to a gene. From the reads, TCRdb called clonotypes with MiXCR, one entry per CDR3 protein. The sample consists of about 69,000 distinct CDR3 sequences, around 20% of them appearing once. The sample originates from a study of type 1 regulatory T cells. Turning to the study itself: T-allo10 is a Tr1-enriched, alloantigen-specific CD4 T cell product made in vitro.

Study results and caveats: Type 1 regulatory T cells had a more restricted TCR repertoire than non-type 1 regulatory T cells.

This TCR was recovered from a human donor in good health. The sequenced sample consisted of cultured type 1 regulatory T (Tr1) cells, either the whole culture or a sorted fraction (not recorded which). The chain employs TRBV24-1 and TRBJ2-1; 9 nucleotides line up with TRBD2. DNA for the CDR3: TGTGCCACCGGGCTTGGAGCGGGAGGTTACAATGAGCAGTTCTTC. The encoded protein is CATGLGAGGYNEQFF.